This T cell receptor beta chain was documented in a study of blood T cell repertoires in COVID-19. In the study overall: PBMCs, B-cell-depleted T cells, or T cells provided the cDNA or gDNA that made up the material.

Clones were sequenced by immunoSEQ multiplex PCR, and TCRdb holds only the in-frame ones, with some missing. The sample includes a few hundred thousand clones, about 90% of them seen just once. The material sequenced was peripheral blood. The receptor was isolated from a man younger than 30 with active or convalescent COVID-19.

The CDR3 region has the DNA TGTGCCAGCAGCCCCTTCGGGGACTCTGGAAACACCATATATTTT. This translates into CASSPFGDSGNTIYF. This chain connects TRBV7-3 to TRBJ1-3; D uncertain. Trimming took 5 bases from V and 0 from J, leaving 11 bases between them. Germline CDR1 is SGHTA and CDR2 is FQGTGA. The CDR3 consists of 15 residues.